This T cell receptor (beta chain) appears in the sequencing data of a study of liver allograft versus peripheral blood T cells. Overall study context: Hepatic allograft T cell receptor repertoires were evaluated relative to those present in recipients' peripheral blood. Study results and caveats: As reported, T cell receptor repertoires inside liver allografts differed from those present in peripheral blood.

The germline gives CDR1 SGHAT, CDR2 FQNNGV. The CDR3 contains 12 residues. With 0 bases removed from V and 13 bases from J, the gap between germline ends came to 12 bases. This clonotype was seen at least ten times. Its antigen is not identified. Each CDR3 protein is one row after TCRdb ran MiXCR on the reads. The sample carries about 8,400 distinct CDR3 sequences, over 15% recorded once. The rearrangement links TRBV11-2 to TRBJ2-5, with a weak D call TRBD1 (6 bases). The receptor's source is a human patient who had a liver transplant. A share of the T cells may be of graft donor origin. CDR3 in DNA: TGTGCCAGCAGCTTAGATAGGGGGAGATTGTACTTC. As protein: CASSLDRGRLYF.